This T cell receptor beta chain was identified in a study of glioma-infiltrating T cells. The iRepertoire nested amplicon-rescue multiplex PCR amplified TCR alpha and beta CDR3s from RNA. Input was 100-400 ng of tissue mRNA or PBMC total RNA. TCRdb fed the multiplex PCR reads into MiXCR, producing one record per CDR3 protein. The data hold around 170,000 distinct CDR3 sequences, with around 45% observed a single time. Study findings and constraints: Gliomas, especially low-grade, showed above-expected tissue-blood divergence; non-neoplastic patients showed below. CDR3 overlap between tissue and blood was very small.

This CDR3 spans 19 amino acids. V lost 1 base, J lost 1 base, and 20 bases lay in between. With respect to this clonotype: What it binds is unknown.

Sample: glioma tissue, nonneoplastic brain tissue, or PBMCs (not recorded which). The sequence derives from a human donor with low-grade glioma or glioblastoma, undergoing nonglioma brain surgery, or in good health (not recorded which). The rearrangement uses TRBV12-3 or TRBV12-4 and TRBJ2-1, with D possibly TRBD1 on 6 matching bases. Here the CDR3 DNA reads TGTGCCAGCAGTTTAGGTTCGGTTGGGGGCACGATTTCCTACAATGAGCAGTTCTTC. It specifies CASSLGSVGGTISYNEQFF.